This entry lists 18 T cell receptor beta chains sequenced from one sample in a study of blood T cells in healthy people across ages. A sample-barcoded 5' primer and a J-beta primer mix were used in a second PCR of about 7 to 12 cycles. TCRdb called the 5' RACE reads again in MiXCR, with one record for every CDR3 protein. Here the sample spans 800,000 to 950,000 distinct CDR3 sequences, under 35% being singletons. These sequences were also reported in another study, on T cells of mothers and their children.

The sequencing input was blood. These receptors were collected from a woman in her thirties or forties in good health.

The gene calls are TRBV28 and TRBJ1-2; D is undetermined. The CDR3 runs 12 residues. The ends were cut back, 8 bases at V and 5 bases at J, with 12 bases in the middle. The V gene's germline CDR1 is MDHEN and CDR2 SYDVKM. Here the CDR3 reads CASDLAGYGYTF. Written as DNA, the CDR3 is TGTGCCAGCGACCTCGCGGGGTATGGCTACACCTTC.

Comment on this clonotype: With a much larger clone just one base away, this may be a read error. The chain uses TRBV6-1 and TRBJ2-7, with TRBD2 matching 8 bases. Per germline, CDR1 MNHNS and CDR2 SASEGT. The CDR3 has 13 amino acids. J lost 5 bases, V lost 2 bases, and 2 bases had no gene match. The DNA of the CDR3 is TGTGCCAGCAGTGAATCGGGGGGGGACGAGCAGTACTTC. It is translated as CASSESGGDEQYF.

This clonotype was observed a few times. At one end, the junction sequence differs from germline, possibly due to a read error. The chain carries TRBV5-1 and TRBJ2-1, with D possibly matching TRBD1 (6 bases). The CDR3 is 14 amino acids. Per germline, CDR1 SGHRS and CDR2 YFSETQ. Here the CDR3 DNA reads TGCGCCCGCAGCTTGGTGGGGGCGAACAATGAGCAGTTCTTC. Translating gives CARSLVGANNEQFF.

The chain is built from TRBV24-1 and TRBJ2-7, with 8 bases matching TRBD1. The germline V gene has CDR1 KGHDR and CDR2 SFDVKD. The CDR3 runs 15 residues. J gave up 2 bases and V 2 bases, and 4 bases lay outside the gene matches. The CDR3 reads CATSDSGQATYEQYF. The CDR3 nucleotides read TGTGCCACCAGTGATTCGGGACAGGCCACCTACGAGCAGTACTTC.

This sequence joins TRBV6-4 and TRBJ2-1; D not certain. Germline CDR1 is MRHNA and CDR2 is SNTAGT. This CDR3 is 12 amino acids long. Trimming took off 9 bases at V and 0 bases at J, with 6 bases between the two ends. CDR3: CARRISYNEQFF. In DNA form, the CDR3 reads TGTGCCAGACGGATCTCCTACAATGAGCAGTTCTTC.

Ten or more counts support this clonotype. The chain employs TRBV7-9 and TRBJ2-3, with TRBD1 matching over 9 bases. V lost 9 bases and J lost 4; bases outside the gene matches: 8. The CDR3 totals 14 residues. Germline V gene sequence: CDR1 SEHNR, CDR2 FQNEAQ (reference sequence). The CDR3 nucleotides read TGTGCCAGTGGACAGGGGACCGGCGCAGATACGCAGTATTTT. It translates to CASGQGTGADTQYF. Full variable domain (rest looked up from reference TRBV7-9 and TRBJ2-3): DTGVSQNPRHKITKRGQNVTFRCDPISEHNRLYWYRQTLGQGPEFLTYFQNEAQLEKSRLLSDRFSAERPKGSFSTLEIQRTEQGDSAMYLCASGQGTGADTQYFGPGTRLTVL.

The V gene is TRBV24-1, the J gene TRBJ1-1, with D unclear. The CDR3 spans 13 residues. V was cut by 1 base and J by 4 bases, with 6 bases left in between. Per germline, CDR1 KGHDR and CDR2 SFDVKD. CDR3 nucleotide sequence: TGTGCCACCAGTGATTTTTCCAGCACTGAAGCTTTCTTT. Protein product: CATSDFSSTEAFF.

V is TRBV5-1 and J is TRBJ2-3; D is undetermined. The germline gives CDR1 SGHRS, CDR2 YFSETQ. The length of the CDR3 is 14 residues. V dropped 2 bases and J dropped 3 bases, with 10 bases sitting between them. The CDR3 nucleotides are TGCGCCAGCAGCTTACTGATCGGGACAGATACGCAGTATTTT. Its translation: CASSLLIGTDTQYF.

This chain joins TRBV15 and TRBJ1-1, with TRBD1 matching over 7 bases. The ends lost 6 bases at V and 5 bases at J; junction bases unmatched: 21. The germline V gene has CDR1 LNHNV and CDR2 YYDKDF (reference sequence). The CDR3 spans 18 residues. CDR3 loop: CATSTRDRILRMWTEAFF. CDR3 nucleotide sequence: TGTGCCACCAGTACGAGGGACAGAATCCTGCGAATGTGGACTGAAGCTTTCTTT.

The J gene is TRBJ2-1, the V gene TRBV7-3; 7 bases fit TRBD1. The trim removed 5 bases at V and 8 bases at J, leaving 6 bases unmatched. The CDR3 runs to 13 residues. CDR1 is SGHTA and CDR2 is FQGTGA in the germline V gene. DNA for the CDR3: TGTGCCAGCAGCACAGGGGTGTTGGATGAGCAGTTCTTC. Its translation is CASSTGVLDEQFF.

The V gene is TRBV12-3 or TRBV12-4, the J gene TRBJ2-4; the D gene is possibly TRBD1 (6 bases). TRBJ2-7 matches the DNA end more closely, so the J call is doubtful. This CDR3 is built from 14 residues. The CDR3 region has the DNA TGTGCCAGCAGTCCAAACAGGGTCGCCTACGAGCAGTACTTC. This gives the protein CASSPNRVAYEQYF.

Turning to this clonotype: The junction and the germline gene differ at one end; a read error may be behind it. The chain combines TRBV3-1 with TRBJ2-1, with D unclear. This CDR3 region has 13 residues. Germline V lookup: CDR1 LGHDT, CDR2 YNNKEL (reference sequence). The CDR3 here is CASNQDRPNEQFF. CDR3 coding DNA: TGTGCCAGCAACCAAGATCGGCCTAATGAGCAGTTCTTC.

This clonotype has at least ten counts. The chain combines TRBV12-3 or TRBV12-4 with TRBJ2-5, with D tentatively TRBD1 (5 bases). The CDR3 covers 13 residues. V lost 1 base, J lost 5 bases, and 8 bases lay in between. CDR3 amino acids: CASSLGGSETQYF. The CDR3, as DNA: TGTGCCAGCAGTTTAGGGGGCTCGGAGACCCAGTACTTC.

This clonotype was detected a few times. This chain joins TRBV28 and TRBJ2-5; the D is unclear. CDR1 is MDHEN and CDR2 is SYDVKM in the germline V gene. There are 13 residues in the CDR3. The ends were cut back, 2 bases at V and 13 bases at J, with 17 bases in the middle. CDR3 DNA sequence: TGTGCCAGCAGTTTAAGCACCCGGTACGAGCGGTACTTC. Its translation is CASSLSTRYERYF.

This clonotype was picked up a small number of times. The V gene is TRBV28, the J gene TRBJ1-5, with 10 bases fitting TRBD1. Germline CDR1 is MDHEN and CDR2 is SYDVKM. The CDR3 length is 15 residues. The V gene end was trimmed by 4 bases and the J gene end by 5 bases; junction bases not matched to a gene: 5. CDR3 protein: CASSSAGTGDQPQHF. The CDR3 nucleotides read TGTGCCAGCAGTTCCGCCGGGACAGGGGATCAGCCCCAGCATTTT.

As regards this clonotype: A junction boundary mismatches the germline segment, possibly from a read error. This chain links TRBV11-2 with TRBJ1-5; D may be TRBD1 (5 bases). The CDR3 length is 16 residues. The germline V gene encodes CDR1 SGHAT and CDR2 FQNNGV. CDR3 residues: CAGSPSNGQGAQPQHF. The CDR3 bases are TGTGCCGGCAGCCCTTCAAATGGCCAGGGCGCCCAGCCCCAGCATTTT. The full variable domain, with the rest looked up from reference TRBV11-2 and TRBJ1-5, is EAGVAQSPRYKIIEKRQSVAFWCNPISGHATLYWYQQILGQGPKLLIQFQNNGVVDDSQLPKDRFSAERLKGVDSTLKIQPAKLEDSAVYLCAGSPSNGQGAQPQHFGDGTRLSIL.

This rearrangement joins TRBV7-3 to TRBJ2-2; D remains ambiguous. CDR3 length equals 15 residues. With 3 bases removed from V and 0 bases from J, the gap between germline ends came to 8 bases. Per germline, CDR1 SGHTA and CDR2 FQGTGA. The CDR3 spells CASSLATTNTGELFF. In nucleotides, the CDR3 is TGTGCCAGCAGCTTGGCTACCACGAACACCGGGGAGCTGTTTTTT.

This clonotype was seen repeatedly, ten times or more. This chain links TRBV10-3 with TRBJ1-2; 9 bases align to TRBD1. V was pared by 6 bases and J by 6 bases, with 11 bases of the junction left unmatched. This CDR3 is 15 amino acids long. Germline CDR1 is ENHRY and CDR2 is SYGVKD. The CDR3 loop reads CAISPEQGAINGYTF. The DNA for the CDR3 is TGTGCCATCAGCCCTGAACAGGGGGCCATCAATGGCTACACCTTC.